These 21 T cell receptor beta chains originate from one sample sequenced in a study of tissue T cells after allogeneic stem cell transplantation. As for time point: mouse harvest day 7 after allogeneic transplant. The graft held 10^6 splenic CD5+ T cells and 10^7 T-cell-depleted bone marrow cells. Method: immunoSEQ multiplex PCR; TCRdb's copy keeps in-frame clones and lacks some. The sample lists roughly 7,200 clones, 50% occurring once. Source material: gut tissue. Receptor source: a female BALB/c mouse given C57BL/6 T cells with graft-versus-host disease after an allogeneic hematopoietic cell transplant.

With respect to this clone: Genes and germline are mouse. Read sequence stops 1 residue before the CDR3 end, and the germline J gene provides the missing end. The chain has TRBV3 and TRBJ2-7; TRBD2 agrees at 12 bases. The CDR3 sequence is 14 residues long. V lost 5 bases, J lost 7 bases, and 6 bases stayed unmatched. CDR1 SNHLY and CDR2 FYNGKV come from the germline V gene (reference sequence). The CDR3 loop reads CASSQTGGAQEQYF. The sequenced part of the CDR3 DNA is TGTGCCAGCAGCCAGACTGGGGGGGCGCAGGAACAGTAC.

In regard to this clone: The gene symbols are mouse symbols. The CDR3 goes on 1 residue after the read ends, and that part is filled in from the germline J gene. This sequence joins TRBV26 and TRBJ2-7; no reliable D call. The germline CDR1 and CDR2 sequences are KGHPV and FQNQEV (reference sequence). Trimming pared 6 bases from V and 0 bases from J, leaving 9 bases between. This CDR3 comprises 13 residues. The part of the CDR3 DNA that was read is TGTGCCAGCAGCCTCAGGAGCTCCTATGAACAGTAC. Its translation is CASSLRSSYEQY. The full CDR3 is CASSLRSSYEQYF.

This clone was counted between two and nine times. Genes here carry mouse names. The CDR3 extends 1 residue past the end of the read, so its final part is completed from the germline J gene. V usage is TRBV3 and J usage is TRBJ2-1, with TRBD2 matching over 11 bases. The CDR3 consists of 16 residues. V lost 5 bases and J lost 0; bases outside the gene matches: 3. Germline assignment: CDR1 SNHLY and CDR2 FYNGKV (reference sequence). The CDR3 bases that were read are TGTGCCAGCAGCCGGACTGGGGGGCATAACTATGCTGAGCAGTTC. It is translated as CASSRTGGHNYAEQF. The whole CDR3 sequence reads CASSRTGGHNYAEQFF.

Points on this clone: Gene and germline names: mouse. The CDR3 extends 1 residue past the end of the read, so its final part is completed from the germline J gene. The chain has TRBV23 and TRBJ1-1; the DNA was not compared with TRBD1, the D call given in the table. Germline V gives CDR1 KGHTA, CDR2 FQNQQP. The CDR3 loop spans 14 amino acids. CDR3 amino acids: CSSSQSRGNTEVFF. CDR3 bases read: TGCTCCAGCAGTCAATCGAGGGGAAACACAGAAGTCTTC.

This clone was observed a handful of times. The gene names given are mouse names. The read finishes 1 residue shy of the CDR3 end, and the germline J gene is used to complete it. The chain has TRBV26 and TRBJ2-7, with a tentative D call TRBD2 (6 bases). Trimming stripped 4 bases from V and 0 bases from J, with 10 bases between. Germline V gene sequence: CDR1 KGHPV, CDR2 FQNQEV (reference sequence). CDR3 length: 14 residues. CDR3 sequence: CASSPRLDSYEQYF. The covered CDR3 bases are TGTGCCAGCAGTCCCAGACTGGACTCCTATGAACAGTAC.

As for this clone: The gene names here belong to mouse. The missing CDR3 end, 1 residue past where the read stops, is filled in from the germline J gene. The chain carries TRBV13-1 and TRBJ2-7; 8 nucleotides align to TRBD2. In germline, CDR1 is NSHNY, CDR2 SYGAGN. V trimming: 1 base; J trimming: 0 bases; junction bases outside the gene matches: 0. CDR3 length equals 14 residues. The part of the CDR3 DNA that was read is TGTGCCAGCAGTGATCTGGGGGGCTCCTATGAACAGTAC. Translation: CASSDLGGSYEQY. The entire CDR3 protein is CASSDLGGSYEQYF.

With regard to this clone: Genes here carry mouse names. With the read ending 1 residue before the CDR3 end, the germline J gene is used to fill in that end. This chain joins TRBV23 and TRBJ2-5; TRBD1 is the table's D call, not checked against the DNA. Germline loops: CDR1 KGHTA, CDR2 FQNQQP. This CDR3 is 15 amino acids long. The CDR3 spells CSSSQSRGQGDTQYF. The sequenced CDR3 bases are TGCTCCAGCAGTCAATCTAGGGGACAGGGAGACACCCAGTAC.

This clone has only a few counts. The genes and germline here are from mouse. The CDR3 end is not reached by the read, which stops 1 residue before it; the germline J gene fills it in. The chain links TRBV23 to TRBJ2-7; TRBD1, as called in the table, went unchecked against the DNA. Germline-derived CDR1 and CDR2 are KGHTA and FQNQQP. The CDR3 is 12 residues long. The CDR3: CSSSQQGVEQYF. The covered CDR3 bases are TGCTCCAGCAGTCAGCAGGGGGTTGAACAGTAC.

This clone was seen more than once but under ten times. The listed genes are named as in mouse. The read finishes 1 residue shy of the CDR3 end, and the germline J gene is used to complete it. V is TRBV16 and J is TRBJ2-7; TRBD1 matches 7 bases. CDR3 length equals 15 residues. Looked up from germline, CDR1 is SGHSA and CDR2 is FRNQAP. V lost 5 bases and J lost 0; bases outside the gene matches: 7. CDR3 bases read: TGTGCAAGCAGCCCCTTCGGGACAGACTCCTATGAACAGTAC. Translation: CASSPFGTDSYEQY. Given in full, the CDR3 is CASSPFGTDSYEQYF. Supplemented by reference TRBV16 and TRBJ2-7, the full variable domain reads NAGVIQTPRHKVTGKGQEATLWCEPISGHSAVFWYRQTIVQGLEFLTYFRNQAPIDDSGMPKERFSAQMPNQSHSTLKIQSTQPQDSAVYLCASSPFGTDSYEQYFGPGTRLTVL.

In the case of this clone: Gene names follow the mouse nomenclature. The read finishes 1 residue shy of the CDR3 end, and the germline J gene is used to complete it. The chain links TRBV23 to TRBJ1-5; the table's D call of TRBD1 was not tested on the DNA. The CDR3 contains 15 residues. The germline CDR1 and CDR2 sequences are KGHTA and FQNQQP. Incomplete CDR3 DNA: TGCTCCAGCAGTCCCCGACAGGGGTGGAACCAGGCTCCGCTT. Translating it yields CSSSPRQGWNQAPL. In full, the CDR3 is CSSSPRQGWNQAPLF.

A word on this clone: Gene labels here are mouse ones. The read falls 1 residue short of the CDR3 end, and the missing part is taken from the germline J gene. This chain links TRBV15 with TRBJ1-6; D ambiguous. TRBJ1-6 is marked as an open reading frame, function uncertain. Trimming took 6 bases from V and 4 from J, leaving 7 bases between them. The CDR3 covers 13 residues. Germline loops: CDR1 SGHND, CDR2 FRSKSL. The CDR3 spells CASRAGYNSPLYF. Incomplete CDR3 DNA: TGTGCCAGCAGGGCGGGGTATAATTCGCCCCTCTAC.

As to this clone: Gene labels here are mouse ones. The observed sequence ends 1 residue before the CDR3 terminus, with the missing tail filled in from the germline J gene. V is TRBV26 and J is TRBJ2-5; possible D gene TRBD1, 6 bases. With 7 bases removed from V and 3 bases from J, the gap between germline ends came to 8 bases. The CDR3 consists of 12 residues. Germline lookup yields CDR1 KGHPV and CDR2 FQNQEV (reference sequence). Partial CDR3 DNA: TGTGCCAGCACCCAGGGGCAAGACACCCAGTAC. The encoded protein is CASTQGQDTQY. The complete CDR3 reads CASTQGQDTQYF.

On this clone itself: Gene names and germline match the mouse. Coverage ceases 1 residue before the CDR3 finishes, and the germline J gene fills in the end. The V and J genes are TRBV23 and TRBJ1-2; the table's D call, TRBD1, has no DNA check behind it. Germline V CDR1 and CDR2: KGHTA, FQNQQP. This CDR3 has 15 amino acids. The DNA read from the CDR3 is TGCTCCAGCAGTCAATCGACAGGGAGTAACTCCGACTACACC. Its translation is CSSSQSTGSNSDYT. The entire CDR3 is CSSSQSTGSNSDYTF.

This clone has only one observation. An end of the junction differs from the germline gene, which may be a read error. Gene names denote mouse genes. The read ends 1 residue early relative to the CDR3; the germline J gene fills the gap. J is TRBJ2-5 and V is TRBV12-2, with TRBD2 matching 7 bases. CDR1 is SGHLS, CDR2 HYDKME, per germline. This CDR3 has 15 residues. CDR3 in amino acids: CANSPRLGDQDTQYF. Partial CDR3 DNA: TGTGCCAACTCTCCGCGACTGGGTGACCAAGACACCCAGTAC.

This clone was picked up a small number of times. Gene names and germline match the mouse. The read halts 1 residue ahead of the CDR3 end, with the missing end drawn from the germline J gene. The chain couples TRBV3 to TRBJ2-1, with D perhaps matching TRBD1 or TRBD2 (6 bases each). Germline loops: CDR1 SNHLY, CDR2 FYNGKV (reference sequence). Between the trimmed V and J ends, which lost 2 bases and 1 base, there was a span of 9 bases. There are 15 residues in the CDR3. CDR3 sequence reads: CASSLRGVNYAEQFF. The DNA read from the CDR3 is TGTGCCAGCAGCTTAAGGGGGGTAAACTATGCTGAGCAGTTC.

A word on this clone: Gene names follow the mouse nomenclature. Read sequence stops 1 residue before the CDR3 end, and the germline J gene provides the missing end. The V gene is TRBV26, the J gene TRBJ1-1; perhaps TRBD1 as D (5 bases). From germline, CDR1 is KGHPV and CDR2 FQNQEV (reference sequence). The CDR3 consists of 11 residues. Trimming removed 2 bases at V and 8 bases at J, with 6 bases between. The CDR3: CASSLAGEVFF. The DNA read from the CDR3 is TGTGCCAGCAGTCTGGCAGGGGAAGTCTTC.

As regards this clone: All gene names here are mouse names. The read terminates 1 residue ahead of where the CDR3 ends, so the germline J gene completes it. The genes are TRBV26 and TRBJ1-1; D not resolved. With 2 bases removed from V and 0 bases from J, the gap between germline ends came to 7 bases. CDR3 size: 14 residues. CDR1 is KGHPV and CDR2 is FQNQEV in the germline V gene (reference sequence). CDR3 region: CASSLQQPNTEVFF. The sequenced part of the CDR3 DNA is TGTGCCAGCAGTCTGCAGCAACCAAACACAGAAGTCTTC.

Concerning this clone itself: Mouse germline and gene names are used. The read stops 1 residue short of the end of the CDR3; the missing end is completed from the germline J gene. The rearrangement joins TRBV26 to TRBJ1-1; D is undetermined. V was cut by 6 bases and J by 4 bases, with 9 bases left in between. This CDR3 has 12 amino acids. Germline loops: CDR1 KGHPV, CDR2 FQNQEV (reference sequence). CDR3 region: CASRSRGTEVFF. The covered CDR3 bases are TGTGCCAGCAGGTCCAGAGGCACAGAAGTCTTC. The full variable domain, completed using reference TRBV26 and TRBJ1-1, is NSKVIQTPRYLVKGQGQKAKMRCIPEKGHPVVFWYQQNKNNEFKFLINFQNQEVLQQIDMTEKRFSAECPSNSPCSLEIQSSEAGDSALYLCASRSRGTEVFFGKGTRLTVV.

As to this clone: Gene labels here are mouse ones. The sequenced fragment ends 1 residue before the CDR3 boundary, so the rest is inferred from the germline J gene. The chain joins TRBV12-1 to TRBJ2-1, with 10 bases aligning to TRBD1. Looked up from germline, CDR1 is SGHSN and CDR2 is HYEKVE. The V and J ends lost 1 base and 4 bases, in that order; junction bases with no gene match: 3. This CDR3 is 15 amino acids long. The CDR3 is CASSLMGQGYAEQFF. The CDR3 DNA, read in part, is TGTGCCAGCTCTCTTATGGGACAGGGGTATGCTGAGCAGTTC.

This clone has only a few counts. The gene symbols are mouse symbols. The CDR3 end is not reached by the read, which stops 1 residue before it; the germline J gene fills it in. This sequence joins TRBV23 and TRBJ2-1; whether TRBD2, the table's D call, matches the DNA was not checked. The germline gives CDR1 KGHTA, CDR2 FQNQQP. CDR3 length: 13 amino acids. The CDR3 sequence is CSSRTGGYAEQFF. CDR3 bases read: TGCTCCAGCAGAACTGGGGGCTATGCTGAGCAGTTC. The variable domain in full, completed from reference TRBV23 and TRBJ2-1, reads DAAVTQKPRYLIKMKGQEAEMKCIPEKGHTAVFWYQQKQSKELKFLIYFQNQQPLDQIDMVKERFSAVCPSSSLCSLGIRTCEAEDSALYLCSSRTGGYAEQFFGPGTRLTVL.

Only a few counts were recorded for this clone. Any gene name here is a mouse gene name. The read terminates 1 residue before the CDR3 end, so the remaining end is supplied by the germline J gene. The J gene is TRBJ2-1, the V gene TRBV23; TRBD2 reflects the table's D call only, with no check against the DNA. The CDR3 length is 15 residues. Germline-derived CDR1 and CDR2 are KGHTA and FQNQQP. CDR3: CSSSQSLDNYAEQFF. The CDR3 bases that were read are TGCTCCAGCAGTCAATCTCTGGATAACTATGCTGAGCAGTTC.